The 19 T cell receptor beta chains given below trace back to one sample, sequenced in a study of technical replicates of blood from a handful of donors (dated by TCRdb to between 2016 and 2019). Receptors were amplified or captured by the immunoSEQ multiplex PCR assay. Entries here come from immuneACCESS through TCRdb and include only in-frame sequences with V and J called. Some clones fail to appear in such tables; in the studies checked, an unresolved V gene covers under half of the shortfall, and the cause of the remainder is unknown. The sample table records fewer than 90,000 clones; about 90% of these occur just once. Around 0.42% of the sample is in the top ten clones. Sequencing was done on a sample of T cells isolated from PBMCs. All receptors come from a human donor in good health.

The rearrangement uses TRBV5-1 and TRBJ1-1; 9 positions match TRBD1. The ends lost 5 bases at V and 4 bases at J; junction bases unmatched: 6. The CDR3 is made up of 14 amino acids. Germline values: CDR1 SGHRS, CDR2 YFSETQ. The CDR3 DNA follows: TGCGCCAGCAGGGCGGACAGGGGCGGCACTGAAGCTTTCTTT. Its protein is CASRADRGGTEAFF. Complete variable domain (other parts from reference TRBV5-1 and TRBJ1-1): KAGVTQTPRYLIKTRGQQVTLSCSPISGHRSVSWYQQTPGQGLQFLFEYFSETQRNKGNFPGRFSGRQFSNSRSEMNVSTLELGDSALYLCASRADRGGTEAFFGQGTRLTVV.

J is TRBJ2-7 and V is TRBV9; D is perhaps TRBD2 (5 bases). There are 15 residues in the CDR3. V lost 2 bases to trimming and J lost 0 bases, with 12 bases between them. The germline CDR1 and CDR2 sequences are SGDLS and YYNGEE. CDR3 DNA sequence: TGTGCCAGCAGCGTGACGGGATTGAGCTCCTACGAGCAGTACTTC. The encoded protein is CASSVTGLSSYEQYF.

The rearrangement uses TRBV4-1 and TRBJ2-3, with D maybe TRBD1 (6 bases). Germline V gene data show CDR1 as MGHRA and CDR2 as YSYEKL. Trimming cost V 9 bases and J 2 bases, with 15 bases left between them. The CDR3 is made up of 14 amino acids. CDR3 sequence (DNA): TGCGCCAGTTCAGGGGAGCGTGACACAGATACGCAGTATTTT. Translation gives CASSGERDTDTQYF.

The rearrangement joins TRBV6-5 to TRBJ1-2, with TRBD1 matching over 7 bases. The CDR3 has 16 residues. After removal of 4 bases from V and 0 bases from J, the junction contained 8 bases not matched to a gene. The germline V gene encodes CDR1 MNHEY and CDR2 SVGAGI. CDR3 nucleotides: TGTGCCAGCAGTTCAGACAGGGTCCCGACTAACTATGGCTACACCTTC. Translation gives CASSSDRVPTNYGYTF.

V gene TRBV27 combines with J gene TRBJ2-1; 14 positions match TRBD2. After removal of 5 bases from V and 7 bases from J, the junction contained 10 bases not matched to a gene. The germline CDR1 and CDR2 sequences are MNHEY and SMNVEV (reference sequence). The CDR3 length is 17 residues. CDR3 residues: CASSHWEGLAGENEQFF. CDR3 nucleotide sequence: TGTGCCAGCAGTCACTGGGAGGGACTAGCGGGAGAGAATGAGCAGTTCTTC.

The rearrangement links TRBV19 to TRBJ2-1, with 10 bases matching TRBD2. The V segment lost 7 bases and the J segment 2 bases; nucleotides outside the gene matches: 2. The CDR3 is 14 amino acids. Germline loops: CDR1 LNHDA, CDR2 SQIVND (reference sequence). The CDR3 loop is CASTSGRPYNEQFF. The CDR3 DNA reads as TGTGCCAGTACTAGCGGGAGACCCTACAATGAGCAGTTCTTC. Filled out from reference TRBV19 and TRBJ2-1, the complete variable domain reads DGGITQSPKYLFRKEGQNVTLSCEQNLNHDAMYWYRQDPGQGLRLIYYSQIVNDFQKGDIAEGYSVSREKKESFPLTVTSAQKNPTAFYLCASTSGRPYNEQFFGPGTRLTVL.

The chain is built from TRBV7-9 and TRBJ2-3; D not resolved. Trimming stripped 2 bases from V and 1 base from J, with 10 bases between. CDR1 and CDR2 (germline): SEHNR, FQNEAQ (reference sequence). CDR3 length: 15 amino acids. CDR3 residues: CASSLPIVGTDTQYF. The CDR3 nucleotides read TGTGCCAGCAGCTTACCCATAGTAGGCACAGATACGCAGTATTTT.

With regard to this clone: At the DNA level, this CDR3 is encoded by other sequences in the same sample as well. The rearrangement links TRBV28 to TRBJ2-3; D remains unclear. Germline CDR1 MDHEN, CDR2 SYDVKM. The CDR3 covers 12 residues. V lost 5 bases and J lost 3, with 6 bases in between. CDR3 amino acids: CASSAVTDTQYF. The CDR3 nucleotides are TGTGCCAGCAGTGCGGTTACAGATACGCAGTATTTT.

This chain joins TRBV9 and TRBJ2-1; a possible D gene is TRBD2 (5 bases). V gave up 4 bases and J gave up 8 bases, with 16 bases separating them. This CDR3 has 14 residues. Germline V gene lookup returns CDR1 SGDLS and CDR2 YYNGEE. The CDR3 DNA reads as TGTGCCAGCAGCCCTCGGGGAGATGGTTATGAGCAGTTCTTC. It specifies CASSPRGDGYEQFF.

V gene TRBV7-3 combines with J gene TRBJ2-5; D remains ambiguous. V gave up 5 bases and J gave up 3 bases, with 10 bases separating them. Germline V gene lookup returns CDR1 SGHTA and CDR2 FQGTGA. CDR3 length equals 13 residues. The DNA for the CDR3 is TGTGCCAGCAGCCGAGGCCGTGAAGAGACCCAGTACTTC. Its translation: CASSRGREETQYF.

J is TRBJ2-7 and V is TRBV7-2; 10 bases fit TRBD2. The germline CDR1 and CDR2 sequences are SGHTA and FQGNSA. The CDR3 extends over 15 amino acids. Trimming took 5 bases from V and 4 from J; bases not matched to a gene: 8. The CDR3 protein is CASSPRTSGSYEQYF. The CDR3 nucleotides are TGTGCCAGCAGCCCACGGACTAGCGGATCATACGAGCAGTACTTC.

The CDR3 loop reads CASSDTQETQYF. The CDR3 coding sequence is TGCGCCAGCAGTGATACTCAAGAGACCCAGTACTTC. The rearrangement links TRBV10-2 to TRBJ2-5; D not resolved. V was cut by 3 bases and J by 2 bases, with 4 bases left in between. This CDR3 is built from 12 residues. The germline V gene encodes CDR1 WSHSY and CDR2 SAAADI.

The rearrangement uses TRBV6-1 and TRBJ2-2; D possibly corresponds to TRBD1 (5 bases). The ends were cut back, 0 bases at V and 6 bases at J, with 11 bases in the middle. The CDR3 is 15 residues long. The germline CDR1 and CDR2 sequences are MNHNS and SASEGT. In DNA form, the CDR3 reads TGTGCCAGCAGTGAAGCGCTCATCAGGGCCGGGGAGCTGTTTTTT. Protein: CASSEALIRAGELFF.

The gene calls are TRBV7-6 and TRBJ1-4; no clear D. This CDR3 spans 12 amino acids. Trimming took off 5 bases at V and 8 bases at J, with 9 bases between the two ends. Germline CDR1 reads SGHVS; CDR2 reads FNYEAQ. In DNA, the CDR3 is TGTGCCAGCAGCCCAGGAGGGGAAAAACTGTTTTTT. It is translated as CASSPGGEKLFF.

This chain connects TRBV4-1 to TRBJ2-3; possible D gene TRBD2, 5 bases. This CDR3 region has 19 residues. Germline V gene data show CDR1 as MGHRA and CDR2 as YSYEKL. Trimming removed 2 bases from V and 1 base from J, with 22 bases in between. The CDR3 coding sequence is TGCGCCAGCAGCCAATCGCTCCTAGCCACGGTAGTAGGCACAGATACGCAGTATTTT. It encodes CASSQSLLATVVGTDTQYF.

The chain recombines TRBV7-3 with TRBJ2-4; possibly TRBD2 for D (6 bases). Trimming pared 2 bases from V and 4 bases from J, leaving 9 bases between. This CDR3 is built from 14 residues. From germline, CDR1 is SGHTA and CDR2 FQGTGA. CDR3 nucleotides: TGTGCCAGCAGCTTAGGGGGACTTAAAAACATTCAGTACTTC. Translation: CASSLGGLKNIQYF.

J is TRBJ2-2 and V is TRBV4-3, with TRBD1 identical over 9 bases. V shed 1 base, J shed 6 bases, and the junction held 9 bases outside the gene matches. The CDR3 spans 17 residues. Per germline, CDR1 LGHNA and CDR2 YSLEER. The CDR3 loop is CASSQAPGQGWAGELFF. The CDR3 coding sequence is TGCGCCAGCAGCCAAGCACCTGGACAGGGGTGGGCCGGGGAGCTGTTTTTT.

This chain links TRBV5-1 with TRBJ2-1; the D gene is possibly TRBD1 (6 bases). Deletions cut 4 bases from V and 9 bases from J, with 14 bases between. CDR3 length equals 13 residues. The germline V gene encodes CDR1 SGHRS and CDR2 YFSETQ. Here the CDR3 reads CASSIGPDSEQFF. Here the CDR3 DNA reads TGCGCCAGCAGCATAGGACCGGACAGTGAGCAGTTCTTC.

Only one count was recorded for this clone. The J gene is TRBJ2-2, the V gene TRBV11-2; D is perhaps TRBD2 (5 bases). CDR1 and CDR2 from the germline V gene are SGHAT and FQNNGV. This CDR3 has 16 amino acids. V lost 2 bases, J lost 0 bases, and 10 bases lay in between. The CDR3 loop reads CASSLIGGSNTGELFF. The CDR3 region has the DNA TGTGCCAGCAGCTTAATAGGAGGATCGAACACCGGGGAGCTGTTTTTT.